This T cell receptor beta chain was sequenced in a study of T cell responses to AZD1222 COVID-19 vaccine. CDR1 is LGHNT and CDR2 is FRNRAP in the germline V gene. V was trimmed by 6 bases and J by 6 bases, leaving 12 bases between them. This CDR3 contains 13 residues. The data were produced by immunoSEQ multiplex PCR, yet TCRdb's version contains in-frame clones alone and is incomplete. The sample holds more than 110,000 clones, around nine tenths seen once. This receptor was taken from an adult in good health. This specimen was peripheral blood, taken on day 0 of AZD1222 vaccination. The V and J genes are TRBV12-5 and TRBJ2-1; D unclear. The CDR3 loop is CASGRDNFNEQFF. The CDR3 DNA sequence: TGTGCTAGTGGGAGAGACAATTTCAATGAGCAGTTCTTC.